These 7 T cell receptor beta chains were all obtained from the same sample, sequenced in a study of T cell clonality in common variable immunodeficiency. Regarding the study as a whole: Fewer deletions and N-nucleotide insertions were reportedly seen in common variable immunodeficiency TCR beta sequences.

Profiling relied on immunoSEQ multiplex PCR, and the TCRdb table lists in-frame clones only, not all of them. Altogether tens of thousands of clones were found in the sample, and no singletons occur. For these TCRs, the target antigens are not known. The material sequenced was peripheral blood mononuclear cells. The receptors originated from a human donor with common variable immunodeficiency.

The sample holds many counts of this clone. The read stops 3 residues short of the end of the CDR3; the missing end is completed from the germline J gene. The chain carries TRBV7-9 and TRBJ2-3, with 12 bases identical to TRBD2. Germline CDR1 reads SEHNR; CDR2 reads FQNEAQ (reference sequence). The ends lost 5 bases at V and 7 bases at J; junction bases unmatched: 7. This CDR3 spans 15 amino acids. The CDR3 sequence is CASSATSGRGYTQYF. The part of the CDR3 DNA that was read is TGTGCCAGCAGCGCGACTAGCGGGAGAGGGTATACG.

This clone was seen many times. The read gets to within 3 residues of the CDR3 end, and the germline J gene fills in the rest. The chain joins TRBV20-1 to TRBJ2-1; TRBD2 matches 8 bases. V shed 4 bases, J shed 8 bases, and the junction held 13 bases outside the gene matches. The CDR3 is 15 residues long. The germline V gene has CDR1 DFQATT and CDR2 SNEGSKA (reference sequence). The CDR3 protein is CSAMGLVFGLDEQFF. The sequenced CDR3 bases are TGCAGTGCTATGGGACTAGTGTTTGGTTTGGATGAG.

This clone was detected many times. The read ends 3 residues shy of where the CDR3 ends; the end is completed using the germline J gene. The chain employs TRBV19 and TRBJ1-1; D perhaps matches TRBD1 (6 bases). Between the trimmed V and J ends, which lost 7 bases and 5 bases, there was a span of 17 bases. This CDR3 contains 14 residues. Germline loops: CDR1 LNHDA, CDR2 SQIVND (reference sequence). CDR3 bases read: TGTGCCAGTACTCCCCGGGACATCTGGACTGAA. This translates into CASTPRDIWTE. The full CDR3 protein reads CASTPRDIWTEAFF.

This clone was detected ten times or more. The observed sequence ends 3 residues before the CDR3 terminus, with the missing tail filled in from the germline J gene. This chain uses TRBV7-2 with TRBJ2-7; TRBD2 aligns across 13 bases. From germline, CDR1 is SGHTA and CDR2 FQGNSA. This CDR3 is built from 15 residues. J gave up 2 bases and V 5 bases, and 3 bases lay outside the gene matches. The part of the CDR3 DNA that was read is TGTGCCAGCAGCCGGGGACTAGCGGGGACCTACGAG. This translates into CASSRGLAGTYE. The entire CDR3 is CASSRGLAGTYEQYF.

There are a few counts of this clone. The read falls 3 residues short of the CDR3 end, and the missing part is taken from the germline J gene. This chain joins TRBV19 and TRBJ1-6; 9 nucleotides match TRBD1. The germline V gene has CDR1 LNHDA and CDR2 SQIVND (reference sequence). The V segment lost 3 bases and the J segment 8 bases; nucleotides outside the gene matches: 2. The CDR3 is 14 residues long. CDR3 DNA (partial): TGTGCCAGTAGTATTACAGGGGGCTATTCACCC. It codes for CASSITGGYSP. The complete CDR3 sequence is CASSITGGYSPLHF.

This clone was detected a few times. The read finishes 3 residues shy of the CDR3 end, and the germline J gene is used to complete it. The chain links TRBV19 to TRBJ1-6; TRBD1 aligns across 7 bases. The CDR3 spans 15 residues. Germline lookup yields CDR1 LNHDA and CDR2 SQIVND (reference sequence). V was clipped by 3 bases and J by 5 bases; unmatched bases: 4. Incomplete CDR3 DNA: TGTGCCAGTAGTATGTCCGGGACAGATAATTCACCC. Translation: CASSMSGTDNSP. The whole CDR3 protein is CASSMSGTDNSPLHF. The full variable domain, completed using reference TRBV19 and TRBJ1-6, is DGGITQSPKYLFRKEGQNVTLSCEQNLNHDAMYWYRQDPGQGLRLIYYSQIVNDFQKGDIAEGYSVSREKKESFPLTVTSAQKNPTAFYLCASSMSGTDNSPLHFGNGTRLTVT.

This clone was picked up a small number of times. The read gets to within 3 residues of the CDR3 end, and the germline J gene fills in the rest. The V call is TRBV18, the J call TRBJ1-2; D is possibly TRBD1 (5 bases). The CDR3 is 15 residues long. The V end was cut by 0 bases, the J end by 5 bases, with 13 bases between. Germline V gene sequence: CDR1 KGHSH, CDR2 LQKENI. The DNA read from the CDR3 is TGTGCCAGCTCACCACCGGCCAGGGAGGAATATGGC. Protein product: CASSPPAREEYG. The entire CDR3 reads CASSPPAREEYGYTF.